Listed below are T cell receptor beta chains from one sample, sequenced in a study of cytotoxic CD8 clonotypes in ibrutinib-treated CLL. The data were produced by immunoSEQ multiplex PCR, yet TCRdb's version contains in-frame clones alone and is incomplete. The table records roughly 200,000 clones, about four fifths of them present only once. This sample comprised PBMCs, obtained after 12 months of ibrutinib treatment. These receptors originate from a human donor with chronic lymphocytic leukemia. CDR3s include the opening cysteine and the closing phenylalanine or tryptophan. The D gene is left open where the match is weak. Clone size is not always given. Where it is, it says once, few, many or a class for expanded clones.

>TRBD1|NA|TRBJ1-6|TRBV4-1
TGCGCCAGCAGCCAAACAGCAGGGACAGACTATAATTCACCCCTCCACTTT
CASSQTAGTDYNSPLHF
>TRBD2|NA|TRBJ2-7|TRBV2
TGTGCCAGCGGAGAACTAGCGGGCCTCTCGTTC
CASGELAGLSF
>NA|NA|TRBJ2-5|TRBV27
TGTGCCAGCAGTCCTCGGACAAGTAGGGAGACCCAGTACTTC
CASSPRTSRETQYF
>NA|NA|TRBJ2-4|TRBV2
TGTGCCAGCAGCGACCTGGGACAACCGCTAGCCAAAAACATTCAGTACTTC
CASSDLGQPLAKNIQYF
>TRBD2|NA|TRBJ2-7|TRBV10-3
TGTGTAACCGGGACTAGCGAAACCTACGAGCAGTACTTC
CVTGTSETYEQYF
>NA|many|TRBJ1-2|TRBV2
TGTGCCAGCACGTACTCGGATAAAGGGACGGACTATGGCTACACCTTC
CASTYSDKGTDYGYTF
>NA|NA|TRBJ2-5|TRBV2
TGTGCCAGCAGTGAAGCCCTAATCCCAGAGACCCAGTACTTC
CASSEALIPETQYF
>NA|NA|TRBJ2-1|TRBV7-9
TGTGCCAGCAGCTTAAAGGGTATTAATGAGCAGTTCTTC
CASSLKGINEQFF
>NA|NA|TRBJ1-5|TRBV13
TGTGCCAGCAGCTTCCGGGATCAGAAGCAGCCCCAGCATTTT
CASSFRDQKQPQHF
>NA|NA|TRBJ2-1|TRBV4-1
TGCGCCAGCAGCCAGGACCAGGGCAATGAGCAGTTCTTC
CASSQDQGNEQFF
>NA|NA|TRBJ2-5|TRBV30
TGTGCCTGGAGCCAGGGAGGCGGTCTGAAGACCCAGTACTTC
CAWSQGGGLKTQYF
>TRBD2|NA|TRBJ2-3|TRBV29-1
TGCAGCGTTGAAGAAGCGGGGGATACGCAGTATTTT
CSVEEAGDTQYF
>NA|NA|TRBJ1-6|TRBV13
TGTGCCAGCAGGGCAGAGGGCTATAATTCACCCCTCCACTTT
CASRAEGYNSPLHF
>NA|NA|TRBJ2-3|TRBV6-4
TGTGCCAGCAGTGACAAGGCAGACACAGATACGCAGTATTTT
CASSDKADTDTQYF
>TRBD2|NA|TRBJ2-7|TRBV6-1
TGTGCCAGCAGTGAAGGGACTAGCGGCTCCTACGAGCAGTACTTC
CASSEGTSGSYEQYF
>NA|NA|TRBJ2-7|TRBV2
TGTGCCAGCACTGAAACCGGGCCAAGAAAGTACTTC
CASTETGPRKYF
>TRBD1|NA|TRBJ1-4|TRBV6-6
TGTGCCAGCAGTTACGGACAGGGGATCAATGAAAAACTGTTTTTT
CASSYGQGINEKLFF
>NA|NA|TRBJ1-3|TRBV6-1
TGTGCCAGCAGTGATTCCCCCGGGTTAGGAAACACCATATATTTT
CASSDSPGLGNTIYF
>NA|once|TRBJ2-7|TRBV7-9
TGTGCCAGCACCCTCTTAGGGGGTACGGGTGAGCAGTACTTC
CASTLLGGTGEQYF
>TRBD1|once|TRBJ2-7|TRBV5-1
TGCGCCAGCAGCTTGGGTGCGACAGGGGTCCCCTACGAGCAGTACTTC
CASSLGATGVPYEQYF
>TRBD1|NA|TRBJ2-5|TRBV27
TGTGCCAGCAGTTCCAGACAGGGGTGGTGGGAGACCCAGTACTTC
CASSSRQGWWETQYF